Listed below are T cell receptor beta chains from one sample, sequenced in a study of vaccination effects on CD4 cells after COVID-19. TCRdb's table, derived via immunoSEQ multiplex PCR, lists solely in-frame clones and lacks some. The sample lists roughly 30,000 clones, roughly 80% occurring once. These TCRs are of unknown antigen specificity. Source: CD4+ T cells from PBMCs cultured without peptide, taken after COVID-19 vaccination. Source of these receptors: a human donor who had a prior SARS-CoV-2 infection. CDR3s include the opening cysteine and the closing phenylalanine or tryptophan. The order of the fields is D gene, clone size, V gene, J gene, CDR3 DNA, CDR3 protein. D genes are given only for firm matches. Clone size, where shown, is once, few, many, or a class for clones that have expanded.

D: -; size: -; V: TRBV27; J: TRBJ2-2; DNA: TGTGCCAGCAGCTACAACACCGGGGAGCTGTTTTTT; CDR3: CASSYNTGELFF
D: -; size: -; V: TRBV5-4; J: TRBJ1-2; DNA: TGTGCCAGCAGCTTGGATCGAGTCTATGGCTACACCTTC; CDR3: CASSLDRVYGYTF
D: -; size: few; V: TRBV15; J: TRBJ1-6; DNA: TGTGCCACCAGCAATAATATCAATTCACCCCTCCACTTT; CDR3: CATSNNINSPLHF
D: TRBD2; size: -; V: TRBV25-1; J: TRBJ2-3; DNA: TGTGCCAGCAGTGAACTAGCGGGAGCGTCAAATACGCAGTATTTT; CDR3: CASSELAGASNTQYF
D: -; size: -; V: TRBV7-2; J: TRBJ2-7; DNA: TGTGCCAGCAGTCCCAGGGGGGGGACTATCGTGCAGTACTTC; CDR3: CASSPRGGTIVQYF
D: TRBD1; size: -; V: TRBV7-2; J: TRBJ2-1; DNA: TGTGCCAGCAGCTCGTTGGGACAGGGCTTCCACAATGAGCAGTTCTTC; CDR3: CASSSLGQGFHNEQFF
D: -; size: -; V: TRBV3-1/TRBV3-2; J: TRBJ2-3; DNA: TGTGCCAGCAGCCAAAGAGGGCCGGAAGATACGCAGTATTTT; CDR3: CASSQRGPEDTQYF
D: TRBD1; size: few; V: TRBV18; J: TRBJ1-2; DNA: TGTGCCAGCTCACCCCGGGACAGGGCGACCTTC; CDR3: CASSPRDRATF
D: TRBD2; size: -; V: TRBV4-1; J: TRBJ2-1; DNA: TGCGCCAGCAGCCAAGTTCTAGCGGGGTACAATGAGCAGTTCTTC; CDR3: CASSQVLAGYNEQFF
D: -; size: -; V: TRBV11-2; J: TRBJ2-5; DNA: TGTGCCAGCACCTCTCCTAGCGTGGAGACCCAGTACTTC; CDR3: CASTSPSVETQYF
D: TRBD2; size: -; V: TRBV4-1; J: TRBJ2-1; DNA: TGCGCCAGCAGCCAAGATCTGACGGCCTCACTAGCGGCCGACAATGAGCAGTTCTTC; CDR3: CASSQDLTASLAADNEQFF
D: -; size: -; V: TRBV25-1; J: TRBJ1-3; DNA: TGTGCCAGCAGTTACAGGGAGCGAAACACCATATATTTT; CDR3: CASSYRERNTIYF
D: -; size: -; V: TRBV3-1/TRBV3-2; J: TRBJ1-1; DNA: TGTGCCAGCAGCCAAGCAGGGGTTGGGGAAGCTTTCTTT; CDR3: CASSQAGVGEAFF
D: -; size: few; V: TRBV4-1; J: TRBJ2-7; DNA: TGCGCCAGCAGCCAAGATGGTTTAACGGGGCTTACCTACGAGCAGTACTTC; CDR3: CASSQDGLTGLTYEQYF
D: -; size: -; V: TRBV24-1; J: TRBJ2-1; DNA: TGTGCCACCAGTGATACGGCCGGGACGGGGAATGAGCAGTTCTTC; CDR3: CATSDTAGTGNEQFF
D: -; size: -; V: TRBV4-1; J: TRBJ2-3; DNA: TGCGCCAGCAGCCAAGATCTCATCGGCGATACGCAGTATTTT; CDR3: CASSQDLIGDTQYF
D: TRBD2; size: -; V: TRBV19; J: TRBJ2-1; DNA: TGTGCCAGTACCAACCCCCCCGGGACTAGCGGGACCCTTTCGCAGCAGTTCTTC; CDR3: CASTNPPGTSGTLSQQFF
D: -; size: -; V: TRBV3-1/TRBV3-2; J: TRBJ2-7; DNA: TGTGCCAGCAGCGCGAGGTTTCGCCTAATCTCCTACGAGCAGTACTTC; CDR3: CASSARFRLISYEQYF
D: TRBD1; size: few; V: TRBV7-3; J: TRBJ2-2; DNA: TGTGCCAGCAGCTTAAGTCCAGGGGGCACCGGGGAGCTGTTTTTT; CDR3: CASSLSPGGTGELFF
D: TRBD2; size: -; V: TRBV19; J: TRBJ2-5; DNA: TGTGCCAGTAGTTCTCGCCTAGCGGGGGGTGAGACCCAGTACTTC; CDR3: CASSSRLAGGETQYF
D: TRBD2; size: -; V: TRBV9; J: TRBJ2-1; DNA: TGTGCCAGCAGCCCTCCGCCAGGGACTAGCGGGGGCCCGGGGTATAGTGAGCAGTTCTTC; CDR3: CASSPPPGTSGGPGYSEQFF
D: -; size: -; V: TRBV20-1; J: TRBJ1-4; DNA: TGCAGTGCTAGTTCAGGGATTGGCGAAAAACTGTTTTTT; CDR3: CSASSGIGEKLFF
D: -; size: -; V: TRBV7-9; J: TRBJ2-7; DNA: TGTGCCAGCAGCTTAGACAGGAGCTCCTACGAGCAGTACTTC; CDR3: CASSLDRSSYEQYF
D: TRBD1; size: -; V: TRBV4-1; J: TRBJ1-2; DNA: TGCGCCAGCAGCCACCCCCGGGACAGGAATAACTATGGCTACACCTTC; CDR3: CASSHPRDRNNYGYTF
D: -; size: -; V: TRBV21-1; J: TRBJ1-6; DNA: TGTGCCAGCAGCAAAGGTGCCGGACAGGAGGATTCACCCCTCCACTTT; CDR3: CASSKGAGQEDSPLHF
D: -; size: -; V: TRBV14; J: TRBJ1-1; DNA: TGTGCCAGCAGCCAAGCGCCCCACACGAACACTGAAGCTTTCTTT; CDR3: CASSQAPHTNTEAFF
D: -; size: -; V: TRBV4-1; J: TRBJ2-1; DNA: TGCGCCAGCAGCCAAGATCGGTCTTACAATGAGCAGTTCTTC; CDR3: CASSQDRSYNEQFF
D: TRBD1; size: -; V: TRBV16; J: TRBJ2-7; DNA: TGTGCCAGCAGCCAAGTCTCTGGAGGGCAGGGGGCGAACTACGAGCAGTACTTC; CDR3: CASSQVSGGQGANYEQYF
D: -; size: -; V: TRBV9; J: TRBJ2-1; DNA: TGTGCCAGCAGCGTAGAGATGGGCCCGAGCAATGAGCAGTTCTTC; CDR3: CASSVEMGPSNEQFF
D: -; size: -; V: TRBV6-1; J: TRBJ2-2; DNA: TGTGCCAGCAGTGGGTTCGCTGGATCGCTCTCCGGGGAGCTGTTTTTT; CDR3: CASSGFAGSLSGELFF
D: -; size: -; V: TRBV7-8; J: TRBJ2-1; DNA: TGTGCCAGCAGCTTGAGAAGGGGGGCCTCCTACAATGAGCAGTTCTTC; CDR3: CASSLRRGASYNEQFF
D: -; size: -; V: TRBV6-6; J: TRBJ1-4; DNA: TGTGCCAGCAGTTCCTACTCAGCCTTCGGGGAAAAACTGTTTTTT; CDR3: CASSSYSAFGEKLFF
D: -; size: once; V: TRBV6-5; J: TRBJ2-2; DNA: TGTGCCAGCAGTTATAGCGTCACCGGGGAGCTGTTTTTT; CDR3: CASSYSVTGELFF
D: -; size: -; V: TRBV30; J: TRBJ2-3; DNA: TGTGCCTGGAGTCCGCAAACAGATACGCAGTATTTT; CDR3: CAWSPQTDTQYF
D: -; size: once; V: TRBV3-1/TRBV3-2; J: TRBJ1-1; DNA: TGTGCCAGCAGAGGAATCCGCCCCGGTGCAGCTTTCTTT; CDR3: CASRGIRPGAAFF
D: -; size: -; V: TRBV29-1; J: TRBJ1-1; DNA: TGCAGCGTGAGAGAAGCTTTCTTT; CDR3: CSVREAFF
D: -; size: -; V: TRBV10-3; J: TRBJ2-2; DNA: TGTGCCATCAGCTCGACAGGAGCCGGGGAGCTGTTTTTT; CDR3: CAISSTGAGELFF
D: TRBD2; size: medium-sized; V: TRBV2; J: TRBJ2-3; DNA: TGTGCCAGCAGGGCCGGGACTAGCGACACAGATACGCAGTATTTT; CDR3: CASRAGTSDTDTQYF
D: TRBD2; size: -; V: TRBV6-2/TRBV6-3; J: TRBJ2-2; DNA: TGTGCCAGCAGTGGCGGACTAGCGGACACCGGGGAGCTGTTTTTT; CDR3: CASSGGLADTGELFF
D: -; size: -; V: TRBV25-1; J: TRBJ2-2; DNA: TGTGCCAGCAGTGCAGACAGCTCGAACACCGGGGAGCTGTTTTTT; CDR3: CASSADSSNTGELFF
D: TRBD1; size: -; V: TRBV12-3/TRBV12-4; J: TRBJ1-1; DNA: TGTGCCAGCAGTTCGGGGACAGGTCGGAAGGGGTTT; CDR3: CASSSGTGRKGF
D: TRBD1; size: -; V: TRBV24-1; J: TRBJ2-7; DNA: TGTGCCACCAGTGATTTTGACAGGGACGGTTCCTACGAGCAGTACTTC; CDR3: CATSDFDRDGSYEQYF
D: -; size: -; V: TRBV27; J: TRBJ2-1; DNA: TGTGCCAGCCAGAGAGCGCCCCACGTTCGGTATGAGCAGTTCTTC; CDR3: CASQRAPHVRYEQFF
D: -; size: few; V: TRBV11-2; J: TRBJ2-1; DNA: TGTGCCAGCAGCTACAGATCACCGTCCGGGGATGAGCAGTTCTTC; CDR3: CASSYRSPSGDEQFF
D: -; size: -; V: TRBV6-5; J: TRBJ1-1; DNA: TGTGCCAGCACTATGGACAGACTGAACACTGAAGCTTTCTTT; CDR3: CASTMDRLNTEAFF
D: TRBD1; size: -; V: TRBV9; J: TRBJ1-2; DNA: TGTGCCAGCAGCGTAACAGGGGTTAATGGCTACACCTTC; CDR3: CASSVTGVNGYTF
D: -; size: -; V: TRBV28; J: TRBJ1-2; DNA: TGTGCCAGCGGGAGCGTTCGGGGGTTTGAAGGCTACACCTTC; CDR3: CASGSVRGFEGYTF
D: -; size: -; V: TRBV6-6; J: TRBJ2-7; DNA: TGTGCCAGCAGTTATACTGCAGGACCCAGCTCCTACGAGCAGTACTTC; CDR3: CASSYTAGPSSYEQYF